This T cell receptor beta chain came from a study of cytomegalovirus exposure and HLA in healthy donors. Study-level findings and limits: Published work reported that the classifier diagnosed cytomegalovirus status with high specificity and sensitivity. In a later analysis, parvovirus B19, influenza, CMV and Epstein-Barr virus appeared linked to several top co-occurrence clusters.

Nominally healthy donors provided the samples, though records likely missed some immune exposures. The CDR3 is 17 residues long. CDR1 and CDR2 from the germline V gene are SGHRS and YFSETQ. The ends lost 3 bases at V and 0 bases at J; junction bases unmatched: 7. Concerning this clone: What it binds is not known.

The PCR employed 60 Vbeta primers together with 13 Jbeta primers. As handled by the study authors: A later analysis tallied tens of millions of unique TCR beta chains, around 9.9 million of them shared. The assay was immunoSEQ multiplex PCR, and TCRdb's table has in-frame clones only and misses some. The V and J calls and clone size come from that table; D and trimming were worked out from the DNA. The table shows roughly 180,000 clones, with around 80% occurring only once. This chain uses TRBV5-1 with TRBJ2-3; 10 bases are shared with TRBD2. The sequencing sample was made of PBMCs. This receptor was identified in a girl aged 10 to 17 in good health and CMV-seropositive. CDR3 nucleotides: TGCGCCAGCAGCTCCTCCAGGACTAGCGGAAGCACAGATACGCAGTATTTT. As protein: CASSSSRTSGSTDTQYF.